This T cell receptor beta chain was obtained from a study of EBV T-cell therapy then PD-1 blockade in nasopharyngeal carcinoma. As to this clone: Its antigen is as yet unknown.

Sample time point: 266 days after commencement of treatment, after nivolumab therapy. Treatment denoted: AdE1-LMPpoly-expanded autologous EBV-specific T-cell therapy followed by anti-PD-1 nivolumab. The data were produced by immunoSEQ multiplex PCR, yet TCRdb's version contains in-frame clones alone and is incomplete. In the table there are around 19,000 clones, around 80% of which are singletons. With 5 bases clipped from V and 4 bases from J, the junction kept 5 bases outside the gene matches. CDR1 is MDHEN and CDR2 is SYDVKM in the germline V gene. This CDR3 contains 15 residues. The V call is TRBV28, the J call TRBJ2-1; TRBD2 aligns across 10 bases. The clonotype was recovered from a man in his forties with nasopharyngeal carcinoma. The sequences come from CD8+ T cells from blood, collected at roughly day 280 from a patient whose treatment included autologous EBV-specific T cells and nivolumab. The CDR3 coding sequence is TGTGCCAGCAGTCTTCAAGCGGGGGGGTACAATGAGCAGTTCTTC. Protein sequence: CASSLQAGGYNEQFF. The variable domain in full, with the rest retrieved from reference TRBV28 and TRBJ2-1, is DVKVTQSSRYLVKRTGEKVFLECVQDMDHENMFWYRQDPGLGLRLIYFSYDVKMKEKGDIPEGYSVSREKKERFSLILESASTNQTSMYLCASSLQAGGYNEQFFGPGTRLTVL.